Each of the 5 T cell receptor beta chains below was sequenced from the same sample in a study of blood T cell repertoires in COVID-19. The protocol was immunoSEQ multiplex PCR, while the TCRdb copy is restricted to in-frame clones and leaves out a portion. The repertoire includes around 86,000 clones, roughly 91% of them detected once, and about 5% sits in the top ten. The specimen sequenced was peripheral blood. The receptors derive from a woman of 80 years or more with acute or convalescent COVID-19.

This chain joins TRBV5-1 and TRBJ2-7; D is possibly TRBD1 (5 bases). This CDR3 has 16 residues. Trimming pared 3 bases from V and 2 bases from J, leaving 18 bases between. Germline CDR1 SGHRS, CDR2 YFSETQ. The CDR3 DNA is TGCGCCAGCAGCTCTGGGGCGCAGGTCGCGGCCTACGAGCAGTACTTC. Amino acid sequence: CASSSGAQVAAYEQYF. The whole variable domain, remainder taken from reference TRBV5-1 and TRBJ2-7, is KAGVTQTPRYLIKTRGQQVTLSCSPISGHRSVSWYQQTPGQGLQFLFEYFSETQRNKGNFPGRFSGRQFSNSRSEMNVSTLELGDSALYLCASSSGAQVAAYEQYFGPGTRLTVT.

This chain connects TRBV5-1 to TRBJ2-3; 13 nucleotides line up with TRBD2. J gave up 2 bases and V 4 bases, and 7 bases lay outside the gene matches. The CDR3 runs to 17 residues. Looked up from germline, CDR1 is SGHRS and CDR2 is YFSETQ. CDR3 DNA sequence: TGCGCCAGCAGCCCCGGGACTAGCGGGGACTTCACAGATACGCAGTATTTT. Translation gives CASSPGTSGDFTDTQYF.

The chain is built from TRBV24-1 and TRBJ2-1, with D possibly matching TRBD2 (5 bases). The CDR3 is 15 amino acids. V lost 4 bases to trimming and J lost 6 bases, with 15 bases between them. CDR1 is KGHDR and CDR2 is SFDVKD in the germline V gene. The CDR3: CATSEGGPVANEQFF. DNA for the CDR3: TGTGCCACCAGTGAGGGCGGGCCGGTGGCCAATGAGCAGTTCTTC.

The chain recombines TRBV14 with TRBJ1-2; 7 bases map to TRBD1. Germline V gives CDR1 SGHDN, CDR2 FVKESK. The CDR3 is 15 amino acids. V lost 0 bases and J lost 7; bases outside the gene matches: 8. In DNA, the CDR3 is TGTGCCAGCAGCCAAGATCTATCCAGGGACAGTGGCTACACCTTC. Translating it yields CASSQDLSRDSGYTF.

V is TRBV6-5 and J is TRBJ1-3; D call uncertain. V was trimmed by 5 bases and J by 0 bases, leaving 11 bases between them. CDR3 length: 15 amino acids. Germline CDR1 reads MNHEY; CDR2 reads SVGAGI. The CDR3 bases are TGTGCCAGCAGTCCCCCGGACTTCTCTGGAAACACCATATATTTT. The encoded protein is CASSPPDFSGNTIYF.